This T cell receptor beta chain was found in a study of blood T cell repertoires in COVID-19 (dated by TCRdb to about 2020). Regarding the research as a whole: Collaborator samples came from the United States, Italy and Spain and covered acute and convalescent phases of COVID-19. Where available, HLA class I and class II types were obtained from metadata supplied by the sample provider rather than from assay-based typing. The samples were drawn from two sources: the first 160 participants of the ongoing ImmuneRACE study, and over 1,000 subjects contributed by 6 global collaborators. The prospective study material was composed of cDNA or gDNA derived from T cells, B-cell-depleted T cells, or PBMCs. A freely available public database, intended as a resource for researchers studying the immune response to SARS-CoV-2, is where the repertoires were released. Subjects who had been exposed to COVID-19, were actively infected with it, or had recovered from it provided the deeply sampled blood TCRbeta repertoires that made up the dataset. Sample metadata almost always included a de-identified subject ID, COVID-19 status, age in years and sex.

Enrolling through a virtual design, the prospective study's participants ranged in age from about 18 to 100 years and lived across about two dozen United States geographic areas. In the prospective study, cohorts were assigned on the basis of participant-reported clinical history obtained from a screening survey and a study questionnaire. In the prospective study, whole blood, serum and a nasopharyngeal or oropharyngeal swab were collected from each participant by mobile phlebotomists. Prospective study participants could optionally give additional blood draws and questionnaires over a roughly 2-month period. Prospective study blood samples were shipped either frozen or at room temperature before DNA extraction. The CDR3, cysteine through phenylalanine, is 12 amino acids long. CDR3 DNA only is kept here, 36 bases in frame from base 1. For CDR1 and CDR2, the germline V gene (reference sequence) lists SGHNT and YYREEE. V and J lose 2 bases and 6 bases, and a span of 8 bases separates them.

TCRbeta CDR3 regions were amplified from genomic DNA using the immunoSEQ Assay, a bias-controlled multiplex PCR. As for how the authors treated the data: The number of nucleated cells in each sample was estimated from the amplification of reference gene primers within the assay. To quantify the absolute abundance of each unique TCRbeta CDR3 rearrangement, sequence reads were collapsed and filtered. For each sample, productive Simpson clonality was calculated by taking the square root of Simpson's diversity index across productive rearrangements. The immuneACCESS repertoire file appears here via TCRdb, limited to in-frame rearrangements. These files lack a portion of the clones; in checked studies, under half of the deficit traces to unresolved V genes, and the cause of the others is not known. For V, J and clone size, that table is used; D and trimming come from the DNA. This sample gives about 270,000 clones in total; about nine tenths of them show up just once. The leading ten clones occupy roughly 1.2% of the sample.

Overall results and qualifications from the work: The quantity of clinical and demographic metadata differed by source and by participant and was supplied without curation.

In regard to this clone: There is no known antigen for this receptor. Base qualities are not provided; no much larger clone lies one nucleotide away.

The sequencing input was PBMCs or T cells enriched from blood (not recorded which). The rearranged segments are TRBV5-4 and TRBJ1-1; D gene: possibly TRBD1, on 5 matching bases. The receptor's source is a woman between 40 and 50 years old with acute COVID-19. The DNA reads TGTGCCAGCAGCTTCACAGGAGCTGAAGCTTTCTTT. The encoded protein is CASSFTGAEAFF.